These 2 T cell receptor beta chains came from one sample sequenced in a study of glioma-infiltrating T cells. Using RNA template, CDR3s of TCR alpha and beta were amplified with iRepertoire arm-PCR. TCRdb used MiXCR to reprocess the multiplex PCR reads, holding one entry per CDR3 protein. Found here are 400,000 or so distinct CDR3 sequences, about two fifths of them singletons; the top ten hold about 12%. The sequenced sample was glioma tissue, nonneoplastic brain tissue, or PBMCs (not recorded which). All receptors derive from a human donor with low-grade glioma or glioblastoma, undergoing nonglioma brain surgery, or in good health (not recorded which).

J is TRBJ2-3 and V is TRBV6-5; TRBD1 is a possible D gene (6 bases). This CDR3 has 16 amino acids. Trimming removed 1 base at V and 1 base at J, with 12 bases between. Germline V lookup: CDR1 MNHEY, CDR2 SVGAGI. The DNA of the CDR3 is TGTGCCAGCAGTTACTATACAGGGTGGGGCACAGATACGCAGTATTTT. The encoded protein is CASSYYTGWGTDTQYF.

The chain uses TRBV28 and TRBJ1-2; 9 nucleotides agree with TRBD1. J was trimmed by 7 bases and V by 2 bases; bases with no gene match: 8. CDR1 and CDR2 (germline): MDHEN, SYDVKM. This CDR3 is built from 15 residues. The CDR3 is CASSLGDRVWGGYTF. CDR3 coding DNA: TGTGCCAGCAGTTTAGGGGACAGGGTATGGGGTGGCTACACCTTC.